This T cell receptor (beta chain) was sequenced during a study of cytomegalovirus exposure and HLA in healthy donors (dated by TCRdb to 2016 to 2017). Regarding the research as a whole: An earlier analysis of approximately 640 of the donors reported 250 to 350 Gb of sequence data and some 120 million unique TCR beta sequences from 150 million to 200 million T cells. Donor age, sex, ethnicity and CMV serostatus were compiled alongside the repertoire data. High-throughput TCR immunosequencing, statistical association of individual TCRs with disease status, and machine learning were combined to predict cytomegalovirus infection status. The study profiled the T cell repertoires of some 610 subjects by immunosequencing and related them to cytomegalovirus serostatus. Across roughly 420 genotyped donors of the cohort, an average of about 240,000 unique TCR beta nucleotide sequences per donor were sequenced, and around 19% of those sequences were non-productive. Four to six DR-DQ haplotypes were handled as single units for association and clustering, since linkage in the cohort was strong. The number of donors typed differed by locus, with about 629-640 for A, B, C, DRB1 and DQB1, around 560 for DQA1, 606 for DPA1, and under 490 for DPB1. Of the roughly 420 genotyped donors, 75% to 85% were placed in the genetic ancestry cluster associated with self-reported Caucasian donors. Rather than drawing on any new phenotypic data, the later analysis identified candidate immune exposures from TCR beta sequences and the way those sequences occurred across donors. An early release covering roughly 580 HLA-typed donors comprised roughly 300 gigabases of sequencing data and tens of millions of unique TCR sequences. In a later genetic analysis, genome-wide SNP genotypes for about three fifths of the 666 donors were used, and that subset was treated as a discovery cohort. An earlier analysis of 587 of the donors applied high-throughput TCR beta sequencing to assess whether each TCR beta V gene segment acted as functional or pseudogenic. Every discovery cohort repertoire had been produced on one sequencing platform. HLA typing included class I and class II loci at four-digit resolution. Besides the first cohort of about 730 subjects, a separate validation cohort made up of 120 different subjects was used. To study patterns of TCR occurrence, a later analysis re-analyzed previously published TCR beta repertoires from more than 550 donors and added high-resolution HLA genotyping. The aim of the study was to test whether cataloging public T cell receptors could identify signatures of past pathogen exposure. Here is what the overall study found, with its caveats: Correlated functional status among segregating V segments might reflect linkage disequilibrium, but an unknown experimental factor could not be ruled out. While some public TCRs were present in many individuals, most TCR sequences turned up only very rarely across donors. A further reported finding was that TCR beta sequences accurately predicted the HLA-A and HLA-B alleles for most subjects in the first cohort. Compared with the approximately 720-donor mean, donors in an Asian-associated ancestry cluster had fewer N-insertions in productive TCRs, according to a later genetic analysis. Strong co-occurrence of HLA alleles, especially DR and DQ, made assigning TCR associations to individual alleles difficult. At a false discovery rate of 0.05, a later analysis linked roughly 17,000 TCR beta sequences to specific HLA alleles. V-gene and J-gene trimming of TCR beta chains was associated with a missense DCLRE1C variant in a later genetic analysis, and the association was replicated in an independent cohort. The study listed 164 TCR beta chains as associated with cytomegalovirus. Some IMGT-functional V segments, including TRBV6-2 and TRBV6-3, could not be told apart with the 87-base-pair reads, so those segments were excluded. In a later analysis, HLA-associated TCR beta chains showed more clonal expansion and lower generation probabilities than non-associated chains that were equally common. The earlier analysis of some 560 of the donors excluded some 16 rarely observed V segments, including chromosome 9 orphons, because counts were too low. In a later analysis, most CMV-associated TCR beta chains were found to appear HLA-restricted, with HLA associations seemingly driven largely by CMV exposure. A later analysis found that TCR association rates varied across HLA loci, with DRB1 alleles showing the most associated TCRs and HLA-C alleles the fewest. Because HLA typing was missing for some donors at each locus, association tests included only the typed subset. The authors suggested that the approach could potentially be extended to other disease states and immunological phenotypes. Presence/absence analyses assumed roughly uniform sequencing depth across donors, an assumption that may not hold. In an earlier analysis of approximately 590 of the donors, most TCR beta V segments appeared in productive rearrangements about 87% or about 30% of the time, broadly matching IMGT annotations. The only immune exposure information available for the cohort was CMV serostatus. This cohort had only TCR beta chains sequenced, and the lack of alpha or paired-chain data limited which features could be detected. A few of the identified cytomegalovirus-associated TCR beta chains were confirmed in vitro to be specific for cytomegalovirus antigens. A later analysis reported that several top co-occurrence clusters appeared linked to parvovirus B19, influenza, CMV and Epstein-Barr virus. Cytomegalovirus status was reported to be diagnosed by the classifier with high specificity and sensitivity in both the original and validation cohorts. A cluster of highly shared sequence variants was judged likely to be a technical artifact of the sequencing pipeline.

Library method: the immunoSEQ multiplex PCR assay. For the multiplex PCR, a mixture combining 60 forward primers for TCR Vbeta segments and 13 reverse primers for TCR Jbeta segments was used. The CDR3 region of rearranged TCR beta genes was amplified from genomic DNA with a multiplex PCR assay. The Illumina HiSeq System was used to sequence the amplified TCR beta libraries as 87-base-pair reads. In the source study's methods: Across the 670 or so repertoires, a later analysis counted around 80 million unique TCR beta chains, roughly 11 million of which were shared by at least two donors. To remove PCR and sequencing errors, raw reads were error-corrected and collapsed into unique sequences using a nearest-neighbor algorithm that merged closely related sequences. V, D and J gene segments were assigned by aligning CDR3 sequences to IMGT reference sequences. For a sequence to be retained, at least a six-nucleotide match to both a V gene segment and a J gene segment was required. Rearrangements were classified as productive when the CDR3 lacked stop codons and remained in frame with V and J, and all other rearrangements were classified as non-productive. Following IMGT convention, CDR3 was defined as the stretch from the second conserved V-encoded cysteine to the conserved J-encoded phenylalanine. In an earlier analysis of around 640 of the donors, sequences lacking an unambiguous match to a single V gene segment were excluded. An earlier analysis of 550 to 650 of the donors classified V segments as functional when productive rearrangements were above 56.7% and as segregating when the standard deviation between donors was above 5%. A statistical classification framework was built for diagnosing cytomegalovirus status from the catalog of TCR beta chain sequences. In a later analysis, TCR nucleotide sequences were compared against IMGT/GENE-DB human TR gene sequences so that V and J genes could be assigned. Using the TCRdist pipeline, a later analysis assigned CDR3 sequences along with most-parsimonious VDJ recombination scenarios. In a later analysis, each TCR beta chain was defined by its CDR3 amino acid sequence together with its V-gene family, and reads lacking a unique V-gene family were excluded. As a way to deal with suspected cross-contamination and a sequencing artifact, a later analysis dropped 450 to 600 nucleotide sequences that were highly shared and had low generation probability. In a later analysis, a clonal expansion index was calculated for each public chain from normalized within-repertoire ranks of inferred template counts. In a later analysis, generation probabilities were computed using a VDJ recombination model fitted to out-of-frame rearrangements, and the results were checked against IGoR. In a later analysis, hypergeometric tests were used to score TCR-TCR, TCR-HLA and TCR-CMV co-occurrence, with a repertoire-size bias correction applied to TCR pairs. In a later analysis, false discovery rates were estimated by permuting HLA or CMV assignments 20 times. In a later analysis, co-occurring TCRs were grouped with DBSCAN, and TCRdist sequence similarity was added when clustering was performed within HLA-allele-positive subsets. For co-occurrence clustering, repertoires with fewer than 30,000 or more than 120,000 public chains were excluded, along with 5 or 6 repertoires with anomalous nucleotide sharing. TCRdb's version of the immuneACCESS table is confined to in-frame rearrangements and falls short of the full clone set. An unresolved V gene accounts for under half of the shortfall where checked; the remainder is of unknown origin. V, J and clone size were drawn from that table, and D and trimming were deduced from the DNA. This sample's records show under 120,000 clones. Clones ranked in the top ten supply 0.59% of the sample.

The CDR3, from cysteine to phenylalanine, totals 13 residues. The kept DNA is CDR3 alone, 39 bases in frame from the first base. From V the trimming removes 6 bases and from J it removes 8 bases, while the gene matches leave 9 bases of the junction unaccounted for. The germline V gene gives CDR1 as SGHVS and CDR2 as FQNEAQ. Of note for this clone: Its antigen remains unidentified.

The cohort comprised some 680 healthy bone marrow donors. All cohort members were sampled while nominally healthy, although unrecorded immune exposures were likely present. The donor tested CMV seronegative and was one of the 352 seronegative cohort members. Every donor gave a peripheral blood sample, and the peripheral blood mononuclear cells from that sample were used for TCR beta sequencing. The Qiagen DNeasy Blood Extraction Kit was used to extract genomic DNA from the blood cell samples. This receptor was identified in a man aged 50-60 years in good health and CMV-seronegative. The sequence links TRBV7-8 to TRBJ1-1; 7 central nucleotides agree with TRBD1. Sample: PBMCs. In nucleotide form, the sequence is TGTGCCAGCAGTAAACAGGGGTTCGCCGAAGCTTTCTTT. Its translation is CASSKQGFAEAFF.